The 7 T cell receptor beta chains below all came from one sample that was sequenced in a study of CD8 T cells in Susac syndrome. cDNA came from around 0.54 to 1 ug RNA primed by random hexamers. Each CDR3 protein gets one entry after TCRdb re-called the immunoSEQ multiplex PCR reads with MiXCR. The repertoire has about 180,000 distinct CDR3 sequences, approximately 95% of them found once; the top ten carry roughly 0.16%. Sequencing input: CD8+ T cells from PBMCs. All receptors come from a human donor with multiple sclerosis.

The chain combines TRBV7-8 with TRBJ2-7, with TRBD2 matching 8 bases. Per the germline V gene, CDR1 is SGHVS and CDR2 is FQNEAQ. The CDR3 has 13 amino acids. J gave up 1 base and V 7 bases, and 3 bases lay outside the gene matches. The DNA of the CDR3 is TGTGCCAGCACAGCGGGAGTGTCCTACGAGCAGTACTTC. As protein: CASTAGVSYEQYF.

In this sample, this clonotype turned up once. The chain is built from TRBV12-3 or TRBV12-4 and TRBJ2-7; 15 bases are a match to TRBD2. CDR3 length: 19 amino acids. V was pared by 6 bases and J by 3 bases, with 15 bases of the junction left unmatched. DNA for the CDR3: TGTGCCAGCAGCGACGAAACCGGGACTAGCGGGGGGCTGATCTACGAGCAGTACTTC. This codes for CASSDETGTSGGLIYEQYF.

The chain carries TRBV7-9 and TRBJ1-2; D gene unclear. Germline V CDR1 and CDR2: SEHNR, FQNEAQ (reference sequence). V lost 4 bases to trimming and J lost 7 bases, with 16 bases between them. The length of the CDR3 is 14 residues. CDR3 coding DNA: TGTGCCAGCAGCTATCCAACCAGCGTTCTTGGCTACACCTTC. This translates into CASSYPTSVLGYTF.

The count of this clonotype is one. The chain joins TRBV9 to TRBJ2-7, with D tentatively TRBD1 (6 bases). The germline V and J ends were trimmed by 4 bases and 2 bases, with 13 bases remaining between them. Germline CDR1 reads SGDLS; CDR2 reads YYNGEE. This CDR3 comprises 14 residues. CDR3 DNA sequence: TGTGCCAGCAGCTTACAAGGACAGCCCTACGAGCAGTACTTC. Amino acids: CASSLQGQPYEQYF.

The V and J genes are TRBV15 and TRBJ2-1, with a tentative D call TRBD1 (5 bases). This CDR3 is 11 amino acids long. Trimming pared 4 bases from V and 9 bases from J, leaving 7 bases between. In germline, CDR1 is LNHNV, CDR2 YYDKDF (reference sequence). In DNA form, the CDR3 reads TGTGCCACCAGCACAGGGATTGAGCAGTTCTTC. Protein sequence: CATSTGIEQFF. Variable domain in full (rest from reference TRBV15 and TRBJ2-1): DAMVIQNPRYQVTQFGKPVTLSCSQTLNHNVMYWYQQKSSQAPKLLFHYYDKDFNNEADTPDNFQSRRPNTSFCFLDIRSPGLGDTAMYLCATSTGIEQFFGPGTRLTVL.

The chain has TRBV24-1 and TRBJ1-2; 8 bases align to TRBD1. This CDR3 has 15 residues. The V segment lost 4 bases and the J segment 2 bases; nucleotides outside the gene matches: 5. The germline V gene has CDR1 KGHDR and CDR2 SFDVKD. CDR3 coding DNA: TGTGCCACCAGTGACCCACAGGGGGGGAACTATGGCTACACCTTC. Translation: CATSDPQGGNYGYTF.

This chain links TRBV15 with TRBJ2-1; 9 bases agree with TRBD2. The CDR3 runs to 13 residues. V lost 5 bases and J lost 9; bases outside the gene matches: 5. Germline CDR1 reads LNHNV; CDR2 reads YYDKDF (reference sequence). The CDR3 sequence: CATSSGLALEQFF. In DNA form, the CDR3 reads TGTGCCACCAGCTCCGGACTAGCGCTTGAGCAGTTCTTC.